The 26 T cell receptor beta chains listed next were all sequenced from one sample in a study of blood T cells in healthy people across ages. Through a sample-barcoded 5' primer and a J-beta primer mix, a second PCR was run for roughly 7 to 12 cycles. TCRdb called the 5' RACE reads again in MiXCR, with one record for every CDR3 protein. The sample has approximately 690,000 distinct CDR3 sequences, around three fifths seen once. The sample taken for sequencing was blood. Every receptor here comes from a man aged 60 to 69 in good health.

The chain combines TRBV13 with TRBJ1-4, with 8 bases identical to TRBD1. Germline V gives CDR1 PRHDT, CDR2 FYEKMQ (reference sequence). This CDR3 is built from 15 residues. J was trimmed by 7 bases and V by 5 bases; bases with no gene match: 9. CDR3 bases: TGTGCCAGCAGCCCGACGACAGGGGTTGGTGAAAAACTGTTTTTT. Translated: CASSPTTGVGEKLFF.

The gene calls are TRBV5-1 and TRBJ2-1; the D gene could be TRBD1 or TRBD2 (5 bases each). With the DNA end fitting TRBJ2-7 better, the J assignment may be wrong. The germline V gene has CDR1 SGHRS and CDR2 YFSETQ. This CDR3 contains 14 residues. As DNA, the CDR3 is TGCGCCAGCAGCTTTGCAGGGAGCAACTCCGAGCAGTACTTC. Amino acid sequence: CASSFAGSNSEQYF.

The chain joins TRBV20-1 to TRBJ2-1; maybe TRBD1 (5 bases). V gave up 3 bases and J gave up 5 bases, with 11 bases separating them. There are 13 residues in the CDR3. Germline V gives CDR1 DFQATT, CDR2 SNEGSKA (reference sequence). This chain's CDR3 is CSARRTRNNEQFF. In DNA form, the CDR3 reads TGCAGTGCTAGGCGGACAAGAAACAATGAGCAGTTCTTC.

The chain recombines TRBV27 with TRBJ2-5; TRBD2 is a possible D gene (5 bases). The length of the CDR3 is 13 residues. Germline V CDR1 and CDR2: MNHEY, SMNVEV (reference sequence). Between the trimmed V and J ends, which lost 3 bases and 5 bases, there was a span of 10 bases. The CDR3 is CASSFGVGETQYF. The CDR3 DNA reads as TGTGCCAGCAGTTTCGGGGTGGGTGAGACCCAGTACTTC.

Here the CDR3 DNA reads TGCAGCGTTGTATGGTCAGGAAGCAACACTGAAGCTTTCTTT. This sequence encodes CSVVWSGSNTEAFF. This chain joins TRBV29-1 and TRBJ1-1; no definite D call. CDR3 length: 14 residues. Germline CDR1 reads SQVTM; CDR2 reads ANQGSEA. With 4 bases removed from V and 2 bases from J, the gap between germline ends came to 14 bases.

The chain carries TRBV20-1 and TRBJ2-3; D is undetermined. Germline CDR1 is DFQATT and CDR2 is SNEGSKA (reference sequence). Trimming stripped 6 bases from V and 6 bases from J, with 13 bases between. This CDR3 region has 12 residues. The chain's CDR3 is CSASDQWDTQYF. CDR3 DNA sequence: TGCAGTGCCTCGGACCAGTGGGATACGCAGTATTTT.

Comments on this clonotype: Germline is not matched at one junction end, which may reflect a read error. This rearrangement joins TRBV11-2 to TRBJ2-5; perhaps TRBD2 as D (5 bases). In germline, CDR1 is SGHAT, CDR2 FQNNGV. The CDR3 contains 13 residues. CDR3 nucleotides: TGTGCCAGCAGCACCGGACTCCAAGGACCCCAGTACTTT. Translated: CASSTGLQGPQYF.

This sequence joins TRBV3-1 and TRBJ2-6, with a possible D match to TRBD1 (6 bases). This CDR3 contains 19 residues. V was pared by 7 bases and J by 1 base, with 23 bases between. From germline, CDR1 is LGHDT and CDR2 YNNKEL (reference sequence). The CDR3 coding sequence is TGTGCCAGCAAGGGGACGACAGGACAACATGAATCTGGGGCCAACGTCCTGACTTTC. This encodes CASKGTTGQHESGANVLTF.

For this clonotype: The junction and the germline gene differ at one end; a read error may be behind it. The J gene is TRBJ2-1, the V gene TRBV6-6; the D gene is possibly TRBD2 (5 bases). CDR1 MNHNY and CDR2 SVGAGI come from the germline V gene (reference sequence). CDR3 length: 12 residues. CDR3 DNA sequence: TGTGTCAGCAGAGAAGGAGGCAATGAGCAGTTCTTC. Its protein product is CVSREGGNEQFF.

The chain recombines TRBV6-1 with TRBJ1-1, with D possibly matching TRBD1 (5 bases). In germline, CDR1 is MNHNS, CDR2 SASEGT. Trimming shortened V by 4 bases and J by 7 bases, and 13 bases separated the two germline ends. The CDR3 totals 13 residues. CDR3: CASSVDSGLEAFF. The CDR3 nucleotides are TGTGCCAGCAGTGTAGACAGTGGACTTGAAGCTTTCTTT.

The CDR3 sequence: CSANPLAGGDQETQYF. In nucleotides, the CDR3 is TGCAGTGCAAATCCACTAGCGGGGGGCGACCAAGAGACCCAGTACTTC. The chain combines TRBV20-1 with TRBJ2-5; 12 positions agree with TRBD2. In germline, CDR1 is DFQATT, CDR2 SNEGSKA (reference sequence). CDR3 length: 16 amino acids. Germline trimming cut 6 bases from V and 0 bases from J; bases unmatched to any gene: 8.

This clonotype was observed a handful of times. The gene calls are TRBV11-2 and TRBJ2-5; D not certain. This CDR3 region has 14 residues. V lost 5 bases, J lost 2 bases, and 12 bases lay in between. Germline V lookup: CDR1 SGHAT, CDR2 FQNNGV. The CDR3 DNA reads TGTGCCAGCAGCCGCTCTACGATACAAGAGACCCAGTACTTC. Translating gives CASSRSTIQETQYF. The full variable domain, its missing parts supplied by reference TRBV11-2 and TRBJ2-5, is EAGVAQSPRYKIIEKRQSVAFWCNPISGHATLYWYQQILGQGPKLLIQFQNNGVVDDSQLPKDRFSAERLKGVDSTLKIQPAKLEDSAVYLCASSRSTIQETQYFGPGTRLLVL.

The CDR3 is CASSSWGGVRTYEQYF. CDR3 nucleotide sequence: TGTGCCAGCAGTTCCTGGGGAGGCGTTCGGACCTACGAGCAGTACTTC. This chain joins TRBV6-2 or TRBV6-3 and TRBJ2-7; D perhaps matches TRBD2 (6 bases). Germline CDR1 MNHEY, CDR2 SVGEGT. This CDR3 has 16 residues. V was trimmed by 4 bases and J by 2 bases, leaving 18 bases between them.

J is TRBJ2-3 and V is TRBV7-2, with 8 bases lining up with TRBD1. Germline V gene sequence: CDR1 SGHTA, CDR2 FQGNSA. V lost 3 bases, J lost 4 bases, and 6 bases stayed unmatched. The CDR3 length is 15 residues. The CDR3 DNA sequence: TGTGCCAGCAGCTTGGGCAGGGGGCTATCAGATACGCAGTATTTT. This codes for CASSLGRGLSDTQYF.

V usage is TRBV7-9 and J usage is TRBJ1-2; D gene uncertain. This CDR3 comprises 13 residues. The germline CDR1 and CDR2 sequences are SEHNR and FQNEAQ (reference sequence). Trimming cost V 8 bases and J 5 bases, with 15 bases left between them. The CDR3 here is CASRSTEGYGYTF. CDR3 nucleotides: TGTGCCAGCCGGTCGACGGAGGGATATGGCTACACCTTC. Variable domain in full (rest from reference TRBV7-9 and TRBJ1-2): DTGVSQNPRHKITKRGQNVTFRCDPISEHNRLYWYRQTLGQGPEFLTYFQNEAQLEKSRLLSDRFSAERPKGSFSTLEIQRTEQGDSAMYLCASRSTEGYGYTFGSGTRLTVV.

The table lists this clonotype with a few counts. J is TRBJ2-7 and V is TRBV3-1; TRBD2 matches at 9 bases. The junction had 4 bases not matched to a gene; V was cut back by 1 base and J by 3 bases. Germline V gene lookup returns CDR1 LGHDT and CDR2 YNNKEL (reference sequence). The CDR3 is made up of 15 amino acids. The chain's CDR3 is CASSQALAGHYEQYF. CDR3 nucleotide sequence: TGTGCCAGCAGCCAAGCCCTAGCGGGGCACTACGAGCAGTACTTC.

The CDR3 bases are TGTGCCATCAGGACAGCAAACTATGGCTACACCTTC. Protein: CAIRTANYGYTF. This sequence joins TRBV10-3 and TRBJ1-2; perhaps TRBD1 as D (5 bases). The V and J ends lost 6 bases and 2 bases respectively, with 7 bases between them. This CDR3 is built from 12 residues. Per germline, CDR1 ENHRY and CDR2 SYGVKD.

The chain has TRBV5-1 and TRBJ2-5, with D hard to call. CDR3 length equals 15 residues. Germline values: CDR1 SGHRS, CDR2 YFSETQ. The V gene lost 0 bases and the J gene lost 2 bases, with 11 bases spanning the gap. For the CDR3, the DNA is TGCGCCAGCAGCTTGGACCCCGGTTCTCAAGAGACCCAGTACTTC. Translation: CASSLDPGSQETQYF. Based on the CDR3 plus reference TRBV5-1 and TRBJ2-5, the full variable domain is KAGVTQTPRYLIKTRGQQVTLSCSPISGHRSVSWYQQTPGQGLQFLFEYFSETQRNKGNFPGRFSGRQFSNSRSEMNVSTLELGDSALYLCASSLDPGSQETQYFGPGTRLLVL.

This clonotype was picked up one time. In DNA form, the CDR3 reads TGTGCCATCAGCCTGGGACTAGCGGGAGGGGAGACCCAGTACTTC. This gives the protein CAISLGLAGGETQYF. This sequence joins TRBV10-3 and TRBJ2-5; 16 bases map to TRBD2. This CDR3 has 15 amino acids. V gave up 6 bases and J gave up 5 bases; unmatched junction bases: 3. CDR1 ENHRY and CDR2 SYGVKD come from the germline V gene.

V is TRBV28 and J is TRBJ1-1, with D unresolved. V dropped 3 bases and J dropped 1 base, with 12 bases sitting between them. Germline loops: CDR1 MDHEN, CDR2 SYDVKM. The CDR3 sequence is 15 residues long. This CDR3 reads CASSLPWGTNTEAFF. The CDR3 DNA reads as TGTGCCAGCAGTTTGCCCTGGGGAACGAACACTGAAGCTTTCTTT.

The V gene is TRBV6-1, the J gene TRBJ2-6, with unresolved D. Trimming pared 5 bases from V and 0 bases from J, leaving 11 bases between. This CDR3 comprises 16 residues. CDR1 is MNHNS, CDR2 SASEGT, per germline. CDR3 sequence reads: CASSLTLDSGANVLTF. Here the CDR3 DNA reads TGTGCCAGCAGTCTAACCCTTGACTCTGGGGCCAACGTCCTGACTTTC.

The gene calls are TRBV4-1 and TRBJ1-1; the match to TRBD1 covers 7 bases. Germline-derived CDR1 and CDR2 are MGHRA and YSYEKL. The length of the CDR3 is 16 residues. Trimming cost V 0 bases and J 4 bases; bases outside gene matches: 8. The CDR3 is CASSQDGRRGFTEAFF. CDR3 DNA: TGCGCCAGCAGCCAAGATGGGCGCAGGGGGTTCACTGAAGCTTTCTTT.

This sequence joins TRBV24-1 and TRBJ2-3; D unresolved. The CDR3 spans 15 residues. The V end lost 2 bases, the J end lost 2 bases, and 10 bases lay between the germline ends. Per germline, CDR1 KGHDR and CDR2 SFDVKD. The CDR3 sequence is CATSDWKENTDTQYF. The CDR3 nucleotides read TGTGCCACCAGTGATTGGAAGGAGAACACAGATACGCAGTATTTT.

The chain is built from TRBV6-1 and TRBJ2-6; D gene ambiguous. The V gene's germline CDR1 is MNHNS and CDR2 SASEGT. V shed 5 bases and J shed 0 bases, with 11 bases lying between them. The CDR3 is 16 residues long. As DNA, the CDR3 is TGTGCCAGCAGTAAGACGGATCACTCTGGGGCCAACGTCCTGACTTTC. It encodes CASSKTDHSGANVLTF.

The chain is built from TRBV3-1 and TRBJ1-2; perhaps TRBD1 as D (5 bases). V lost 4 bases and J lost 4, with 22 bases in between. Germline V gene lookup returns CDR1 LGHDT and CDR2 YNNKEL (reference sequence). The CDR3 is made up of 17 amino acids. The CDR3 loop is CASSPGRMQTPTYGYTF. Written as DNA, the CDR3 is TGTGCCAGCAGCCCGGGACGCATGCAAACCCCAACCTATGGCTACACCTTC.

This clonotype was counted once. This chain links TRBV28 with TRBJ1-6, with 7 bases aligning to TRBD1. Germline CDR1 and CDR2: MDHEN and SYDVKM. CDR3 length: 15 amino acids. Trimming cost V 8 bases and J 9 bases; bases outside gene matches: 13. CDR3 sequence reads: CASGGKQGSSSPLHF. The CDR3 nucleotides read TGTGCCAGCGGAGGAAAACAGGGGAGTAGTTCACCCCTCCACTTT.